This record covers a single T cell receptor beta chain. The antigen is undetermined. This sample was taken from a study of cytomegalovirus exposure and HLA in healthy donors. Assay: immunoSEQ multiplex PCR; the TCRdb copy retains only in-frame clones and omits some. The table records around 220,000 clones, about 90% of them present only once. The CDR3 sequence is 14 residues long. Germline assignment: CDR1 SGHTA and CDR2 FQGTGA. V was shortened by 0 bases and J by 8 bases, with 11 bases between the two germline ends. Whole-study results and caveats: The TCR clusters that emerged in the first cohort tended, a later analysis found, to co-occur in the approximately 120 validation repertoires. Reports indicated that the classifier achieved high specificity and sensitivity in diagnosing cytomegalovirus status. The authors listed around 150 TCR beta chains as cytomegalovirus-associated.

The source of this sequence is a woman under 30 in good health and CMV-seronegative. Sequencing was carried out using PBMCs. The V and J genes are TRBV7-3 and TRBJ2-1; the D gene is possibly TRBD1 (6 bases). CDR3 amino acids: CASSLTPRGDEQFF. CDR3 DNA: TGTGCCAGCAGCTTAACGCCCAGGGGCGATGAGCAGTTCTTC.